A selection of T cell receptor beta chains follows, all from one sample in a study of shared clonotypes between healthy human individuals. This table comes from immunoSEQ multiplex PCR, and its TCRdb copy is limited to in-frame clones, with some not included. Of 450,000 to 650,000 clones listed, around three quarters are singletons. The sequenced sample consisted of PBMCs. The receptors shown here come from a woman in her thirties or forties in good health. Some clones in this sample may be carry-over from other donors' samples. Both conserved end residues are part of each CDR3. Each record gives: J gene, V gene, clone size, D gene, CDR3 DNA, CDR3 protein. D genes are given only for firm matches. Clone sizes are given selectively: once, few, many, or a class where the clone is expanded.

>TRBJ2-3|TRBV7-8|-|TRBD2
TGTGCCAGCAGTCGGACTAGCGGGAGCCCAGATACGCAGTATTTT
CASSRTSGSPDTQYF
>TRBJ2-3|TRBV7-2|-|TRBD1
TGTGCCAGCAGTAAAAGACAGGGGGGAGTAGATACGCAGTATTTT
CASSKRQGGVDTQYF
>TRBJ2-1|TRBV11-2|many|-
TGTGCCAGCAGCCCGTACAATGAGCAGTTCTTC
CASSPYNEQFF
>TRBJ2-5|TRBV25-1|once|-
TGTGCCAGCAGTGACCGCGGGCCTGAGGGGACCCAGTACTTC
CASSDRGPEGTQYF
>TRBJ1-5|TRBV10-3|-|-
TGTGCCATCAGTGGGGGGGGCCGGGCAAGCAATCAGCCCCAGCATTTT
CAISGGGRASNQPQHF
>TRBJ2-3|TRBV5-1|few|-
TGCGCCAGCAGCTTGGGGCGGAGTAGCACAGATACGCAGTATTTT
CASSLGRSSTDTQYF
>TRBJ2-5|TRBV5-1|-|-
TGCGCCAGCACCCCCGGCCAGAACAGAGAGACCCAGTACTTC
CASTPGQNRETQYF
>TRBJ2-1|TRBV30|-|TRBD2
TGTGCCTGGAGTTTTGGACTAGGGATCGATGAGCAGTTCTTC
CAWSFGLGIDEQFF
>TRBJ2-7|TRBV7-8|-|-
TGCGCCAGCAGTTTCCTCCGCTATCCACCCTACGAGCAGTACTTC
CASSFLRYPPYEQYF
>TRBJ2-1|TRBV10-3|-|-
TGTGCCATCAGTGAGGGCTCCTACAATGAGCAGTTCTTC
CAISEGSYNEQFF
>TRBJ2-7|TRBV28|-|TRBD1
TGTGCCAGCAGTTTAGAGACAGGGTCCTACGAGCAGTACTTC
CASSLETGSYEQYF
>TRBJ2-3|TRBV19|-|TRBD2
TGTGCCAGTAGTAGGCTGAGCGGGATTGGCACAGATACGCAGTATTTT
CASSRLSGIGTDTQYF
>TRBJ2-4|TRBV19|-|-
TGTGCCAGTAGTATTAGTGCGGGGTTGGCGGGGTTTCAGTACTTC
CASSISAGLAGFQYF
>TRBJ2-1|TRBV7-3|-|-
TGTGCCAGCAGCTTAACGCCTCAGGAGCCAGGGGATGAGCAGTTCTTC
CASSLTPQEPGDEQFF
>TRBJ2-1|TRBV7-9|-|-
TGTGCCAGCAGCAGACTCGCAGGGGAGCAGTTCTTC
CASSRLAGEQFF